This T cell receptor (beta chain) was sequenced in a study of memory B cells and T cells in multiple sclerosis. Study-wide results and caveats: Normalization was needed because clone-set size differences affected shared clonotype counts.

This clone was counted between two and nine times. As yet, its antigen is unknown. Assay: immunoSEQ multiplex PCR; the TCRdb copy retains only in-frame clones and omits some. Here the sample spans about 32,000 clones, more than 70% being singletons. Stimulus-free culture yielded autoproliferating CFSE-dim and non-proliferating CFSE-high T cells, each sequenced separately. Replicate wells were pooled after roughly 7 days of stimulus-free culture of 5x10^7 CFSE-labeled PBMCs. PBMCs were labeled with around 0.55 uM CFSE and cultured without exogenous stimuli. The germline CDR1 and CDR2 sequences are SGHDN and FVKESK. This CDR3 comprises 15 residues. The V end lost 0 bases, the J end lost 7 bases, and 12 bases lay between the germline ends.

The gene calls are TRBV14 and TRBJ1-4; D not certain. This receptor was obtained from a human donor with multiple sclerosis. Sequences were obtained from PBMCs from blood kept in culture. The CDR3 loop reads CASSQERGRSEKLFF. The CDR3 nucleotides read TGTGCCAGCAGCCAAGAACGAGGGCGCAGTGAAAAACTGTTTTTT.